This T cell receptor beta chain originates from a study of cytomegalovirus exposure and HLA in healthy donors. Overall study results and limits: Rates of TCR association differed by HLA locus in a later analysis, with DRB1 highest and HLA-C lowest.

Healthy bone marrow donors made up the donors. This clone appeared a few times. Its cognate antigen is unknown. The CDR3 contains 15 residues. PCR was performed using 60 Vbeta and 13 Jbeta primers. In the original processing: Later, tens of millions of unique TCR beta chains were counted in an analysis, and roughly 11 million of them were shared. Assay: immunoSEQ multiplex PCR; the TCRdb copy retains only in-frame clones and omits some. V and J calls and clone size come straight from that table; D and trimming were deduced from the DNA. The sample holds around 100,000 clones; around 84% are singletons and the top ten take 22%.

Sequenced input: PBMCs. This chain uses TRBV21-1 with TRBJ2-7; TRBD2, the table's D call, lacks a check against the DNA. TRBV21-1 is recorded as a pseudogene. The TCR sequence derives from a man aged 25-40 years in good health and CMV-seropositive. CDR3 bases: TGTGCCAGCAGCAAAGAGCGGCGGGGGGGCTACGAGCAGTACTTC. Residues: CASSKERRGGYEQYF.